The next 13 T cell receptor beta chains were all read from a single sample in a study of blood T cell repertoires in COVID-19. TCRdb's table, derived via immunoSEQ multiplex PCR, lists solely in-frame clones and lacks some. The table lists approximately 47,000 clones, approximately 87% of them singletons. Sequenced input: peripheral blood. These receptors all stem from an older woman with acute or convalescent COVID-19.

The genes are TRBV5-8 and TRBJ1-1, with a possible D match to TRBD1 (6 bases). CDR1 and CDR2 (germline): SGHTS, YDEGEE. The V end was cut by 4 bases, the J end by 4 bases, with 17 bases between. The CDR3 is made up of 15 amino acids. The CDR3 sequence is CASSARRKGVTEAFF. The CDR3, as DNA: TGTGCCAGCAGCGCGCGAAGGAAGGGGGTCACTGAAGCTTTCTTT.

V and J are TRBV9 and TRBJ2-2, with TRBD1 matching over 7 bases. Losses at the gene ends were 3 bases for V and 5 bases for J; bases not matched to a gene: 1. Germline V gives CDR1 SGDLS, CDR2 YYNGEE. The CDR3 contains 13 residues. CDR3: CASSATGTGELFF. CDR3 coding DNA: TGTGCCAGCAGCGCGACAGGGACCGGGGAGCTGTTTTTT.

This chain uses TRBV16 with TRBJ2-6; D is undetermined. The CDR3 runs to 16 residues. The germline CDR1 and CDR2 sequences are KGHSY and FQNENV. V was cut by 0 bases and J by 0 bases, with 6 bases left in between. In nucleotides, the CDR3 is TGTGCCAGCAGCCAATCTTCCAGCTCTGGGGCCAACGTCCTGACTTTC. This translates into CASSQSSSSGANVLTF.

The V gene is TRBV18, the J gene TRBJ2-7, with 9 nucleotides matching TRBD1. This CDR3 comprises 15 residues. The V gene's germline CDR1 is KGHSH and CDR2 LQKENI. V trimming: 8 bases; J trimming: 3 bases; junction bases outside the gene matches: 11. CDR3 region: CASTGGQGSRYEQYF. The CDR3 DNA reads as TGTGCCAGCACCGGGGGACAGGGCTCCCGCTACGAGCAGTACTTC.

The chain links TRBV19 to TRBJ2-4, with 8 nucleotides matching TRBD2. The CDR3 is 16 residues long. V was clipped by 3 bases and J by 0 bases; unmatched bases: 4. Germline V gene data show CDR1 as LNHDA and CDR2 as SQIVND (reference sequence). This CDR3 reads CASSIIAGGAKNIQYF. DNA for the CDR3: TGTGCCAGTAGTATTATTGCGGGAGGAGCCAAAAACATTCAGTACTTC.

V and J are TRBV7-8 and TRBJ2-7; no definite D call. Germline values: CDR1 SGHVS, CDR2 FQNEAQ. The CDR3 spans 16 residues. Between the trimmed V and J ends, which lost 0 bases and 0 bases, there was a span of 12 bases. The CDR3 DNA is TGTGCCAGCAGCTTAGCCCCGGGTTATAGCTCCTACGAGCAGTACTTC. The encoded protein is CASSLAPGYSSYEQYF.

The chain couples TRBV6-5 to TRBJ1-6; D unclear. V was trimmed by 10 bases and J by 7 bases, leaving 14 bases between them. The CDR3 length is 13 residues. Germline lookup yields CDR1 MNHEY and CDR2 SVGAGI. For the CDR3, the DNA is TGTGCCACCCGGGTCAGCCCCAATTCACCCCTCCACTTT. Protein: CATRVSPNSPLHF.

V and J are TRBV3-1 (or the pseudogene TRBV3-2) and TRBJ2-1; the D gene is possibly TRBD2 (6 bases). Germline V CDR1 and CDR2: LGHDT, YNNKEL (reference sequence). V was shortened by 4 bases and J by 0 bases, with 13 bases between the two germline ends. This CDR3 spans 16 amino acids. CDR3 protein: CASSPSGLSSYNEQFF. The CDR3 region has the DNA TGTGCCAGCAGCCCGTCGGGACTCAGCTCCTACAATGAGCAGTTCTTC.

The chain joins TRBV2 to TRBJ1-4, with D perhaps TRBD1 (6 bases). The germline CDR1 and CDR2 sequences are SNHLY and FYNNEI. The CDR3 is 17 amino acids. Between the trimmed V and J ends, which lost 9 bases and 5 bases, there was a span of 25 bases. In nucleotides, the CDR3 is TGTGCCAGTCGCCCCCTTGGTGGGACATCAGGCAATGAAAAACTGTTTTTT. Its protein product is CASRPLGGTSGNEKLFF.

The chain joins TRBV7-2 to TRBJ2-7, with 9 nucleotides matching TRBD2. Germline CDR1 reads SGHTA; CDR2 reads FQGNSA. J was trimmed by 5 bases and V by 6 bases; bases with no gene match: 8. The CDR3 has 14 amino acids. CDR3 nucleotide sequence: TGTGCCAGCAGATATAGCGGGAGTAGCGACGAGCAGTACTTC. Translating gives CASRYSGSSDEQYF. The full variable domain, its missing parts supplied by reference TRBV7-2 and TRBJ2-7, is GAGVSQSPSNKVTEKGKDVELRCDPISGHTALYWYRQSLGQGLEFLIYFQGNSAPDKSGLPSDRFSAERTGGSVSTLTIQRTQQEDSAVYLCASRYSGSSDEQYFGPGTRLTVT.

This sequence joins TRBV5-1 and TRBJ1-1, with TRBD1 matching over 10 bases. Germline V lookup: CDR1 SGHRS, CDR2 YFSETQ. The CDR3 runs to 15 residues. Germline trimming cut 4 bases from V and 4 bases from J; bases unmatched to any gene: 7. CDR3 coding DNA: TGCGCCAGCAGCGGAGGGGACAGGGGAGGCACTGAAGCTTTCTTT. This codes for CASSGGDRGGTEAFF.

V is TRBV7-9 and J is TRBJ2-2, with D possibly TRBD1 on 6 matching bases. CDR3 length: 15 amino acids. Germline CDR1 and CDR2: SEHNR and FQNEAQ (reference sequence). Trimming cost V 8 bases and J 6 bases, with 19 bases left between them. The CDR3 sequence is CASAPTRGKAGELFF. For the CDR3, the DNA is TGTGCCAGCGCTCCCACCAGGGGCAAGGCCGGGGAGCTGTTTTTT.

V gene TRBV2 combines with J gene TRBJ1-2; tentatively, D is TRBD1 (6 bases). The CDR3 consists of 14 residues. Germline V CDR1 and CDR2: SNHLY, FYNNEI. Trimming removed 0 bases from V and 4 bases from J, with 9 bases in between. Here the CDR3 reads CASSEARQAYGYTF. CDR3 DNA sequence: TGTGCCAGCAGTGAAGCGCGACAGGCCTATGGCTACACCTTC.